This TCR beta chain is drawn from a study of T-cell reconstitution after alpha-beta-depleted transplantation in children. Study conclusions and caveats: Recipient T cells and thymic progenitors that survived gave rise to the high TCRbeta diversity observed at day 60 in some patients. T-cell counts and diversity were attributed mostly to newly produced T cells one year after transplant. Expanded graft clones, several hundred of them, were reportedly the source of alpha-beta T cells about two months after transplant.

The sample holds many counts of this clonotype. Its antigen is unidentified. V was trimmed by 2 bases and J by 0 bases, leaving 8 bases between them. This CDR3 has 15 residues. The germline gives CDR1 GTSNPN, CDR2 SVGIG (reference sequence). Preparing the TCRbeta library involved the use of unique molecular identifiers. TCRdb processed the PCR reads anew with MiXCR; each CDR3 protein has one entry. The sample has about 160,000 distinct CDR3 sequences, 11% seen once. The sequencing here drew on PBMCs, taken before TCRalphabeta/CD19-depleted stem cell transplant. The chain joins TRBV30 to TRBJ2-6; D remains unclear. This TCR was recovered from a boy between 2 and 15 years old with acute myeloid leukemia, due to receive a stem cell transplant. For the CDR3, the DNA is TGTGCCTGGAGTCGCCTAAGCTCTGGGGCCAACGTCCTGACTTTC. Translation: CAWSRLSSGANVLTF.